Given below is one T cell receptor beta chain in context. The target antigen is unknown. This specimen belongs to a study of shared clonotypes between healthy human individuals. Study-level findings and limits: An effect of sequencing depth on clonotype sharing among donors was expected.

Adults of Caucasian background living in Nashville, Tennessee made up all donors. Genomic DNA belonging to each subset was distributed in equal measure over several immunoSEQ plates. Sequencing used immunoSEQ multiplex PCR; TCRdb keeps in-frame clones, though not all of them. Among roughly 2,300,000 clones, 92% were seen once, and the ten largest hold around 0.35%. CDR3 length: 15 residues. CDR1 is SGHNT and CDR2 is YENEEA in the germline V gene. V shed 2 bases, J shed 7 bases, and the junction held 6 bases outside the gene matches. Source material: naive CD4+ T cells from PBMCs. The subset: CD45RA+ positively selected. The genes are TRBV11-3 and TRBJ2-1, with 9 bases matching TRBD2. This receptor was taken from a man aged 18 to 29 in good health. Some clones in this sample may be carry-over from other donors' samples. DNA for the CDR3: TGTGCCAGCAGCTTACGAGCGGGAGGAGGGAATGAGCAGTTCTTC. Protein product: CASSLRAGGGNEQFF.